This TCR beta chain was obtained from a study of T cell clonotyping in hematopoietic cell transplantation (dated by TCRdb to the early 2020s). Regarding the complete study: In the study, over a hundred blood samples were gathered from 35 to 45 consecutive transplant recipients and their related donors. Recruitment of patients was conducted between 2015 and January 2017, and follow-up was continued until late 2020 or death.

The junction carries 8 bases between V and J, which are trimmed by 1 base and 5 bases respectively. The germline V gene (reference sequence) provides CDR1 SEHNR and CDR2 FQNEAQ. The CDR3 spans 14 residues, from the cysteine through the phenylalanine. Only CDR3 DNA remains: 42 bases, in frame from the first base. Related transplant donors provided blood samples for TCR beta sequencing. Using Nuclei Lysis Solution, genomic DNA was extracted from unfractionated peripheral blood mononuclear cells that were either fresh or cryopreserved. Paper-wide results and their limitations: Donor and pretransplant recipient Inverse Simpson Index values predicted broader posttransplant TCR repertoire diversity. Recipient repertoires showed only a small fraction of overlap with donor repertoires, and over 95% appeared de novo at the given depth. The sample size was limited, and CD4 and CD8 repertoire contributions could not be separated because cells were not sorted. A decrease in recipient TCR diversity was observed after transplant, and a progressive increase in pathologically expanded clonotypes was seen from day 30 to day 180.

The sample holds a few counts of this clone. Its antigen is unknown. The sample holds no much larger clone one base away, and base qualities are not on file. With the immunoSEQ assay, which is a bias-controlled multiplex PCR relying on V- and J-specific primers, TCR beta CDR3 regions were amplified from genomic DNA. In a second PCR step, the CDR3 amplicons were tagged with a proprietary barcode plus Illumina adapter sequences. An Illumina MiSeq instrument was used for sequencing of the CDR3 libraries. The authors processed their data as follows. Export and quality control were handled in immunoSEQ Analyzer 3.0, while downstream analyses relied on R Bioconductor and Immunarch. Only productive rearrangements within the normalized downsampled data set were used in the calculation of repertoire metrics. Clonotypes larger than 5 templates in the normalized cohort were defined as pathologically expanded. The Inverse Simpson Index was used to measure repertoire diversity. CMV-specificity analyses were carried out on the non-normalized data set to capture all clonotypes. In its TCRdb copy, this immuneACCESS table keeps in-frame sequences only and misses some clones. Where compared with another copy, unresolved V genes explain less than half of these, and the others have no known cause. D and trimming were read from the DNA, whereas the V and J calls and clone size are those reported in that table. Present in this sample are approximately 10,000 clones, nearly 90% of which were seen just once. Around 4.2% of the sample is held by the ten biggest clonotypes.

The TCR comes from a human donor who either received an allogeneic hematopoietic cell transplant for a myeloid malignancy or was a related donor (not recorded which). Some clones in this sample may be carry-over from other donors' samples. Sequencing was performed on peripheral blood mononuclear cells. The chain joins TRBV7-9 to TRBJ2-2; a confident D gene designation cannot be given. The CDR3 has the sequence CASSLGGTTGELFF. The bases read TGTGCCAGCAGCTTAGGGGGAACAACCGGGGAGCTGTTTTTT.